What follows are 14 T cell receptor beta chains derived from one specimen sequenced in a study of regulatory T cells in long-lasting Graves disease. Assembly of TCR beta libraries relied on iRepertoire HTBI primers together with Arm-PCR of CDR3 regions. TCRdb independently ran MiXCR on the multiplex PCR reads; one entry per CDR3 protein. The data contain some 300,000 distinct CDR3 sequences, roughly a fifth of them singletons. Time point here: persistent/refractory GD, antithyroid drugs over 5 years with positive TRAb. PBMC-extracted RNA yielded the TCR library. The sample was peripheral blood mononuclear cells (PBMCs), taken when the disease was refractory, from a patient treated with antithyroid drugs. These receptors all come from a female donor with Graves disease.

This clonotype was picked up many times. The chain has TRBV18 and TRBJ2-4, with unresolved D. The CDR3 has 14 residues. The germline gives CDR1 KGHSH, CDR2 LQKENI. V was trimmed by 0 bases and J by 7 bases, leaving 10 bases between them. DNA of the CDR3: TGTGCCAGCTCACCACCGCAGACACCCAACATTCAGTACTTC. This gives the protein CASSPPQTPNIQYF.

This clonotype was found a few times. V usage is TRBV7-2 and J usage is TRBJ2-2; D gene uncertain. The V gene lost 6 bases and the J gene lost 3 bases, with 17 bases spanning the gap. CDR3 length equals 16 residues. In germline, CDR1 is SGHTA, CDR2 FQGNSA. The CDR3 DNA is TGTGCCAGCAGTTTTATTACCCCCCCGGACACCGGGGAGCTGTTTTTT. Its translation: CASSFITPPDTGELFF.

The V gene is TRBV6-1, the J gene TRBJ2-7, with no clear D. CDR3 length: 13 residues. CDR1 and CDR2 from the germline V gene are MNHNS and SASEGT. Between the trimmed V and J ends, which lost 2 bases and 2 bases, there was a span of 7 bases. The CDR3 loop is CASSETLTYEQYF. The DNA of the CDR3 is TGTGCCAGCAGTGAAACCCTGACCTACGAGCAGTACTTC.

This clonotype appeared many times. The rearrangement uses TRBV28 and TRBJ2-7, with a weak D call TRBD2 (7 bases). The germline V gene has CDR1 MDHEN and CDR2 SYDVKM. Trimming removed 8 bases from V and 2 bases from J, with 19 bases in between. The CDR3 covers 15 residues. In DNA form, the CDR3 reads TGTGCCAGCTCGAACTGGGGGCGGGGGCCCTACGAGCAGTACTTC. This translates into CASSNWGRGPYEQYF.

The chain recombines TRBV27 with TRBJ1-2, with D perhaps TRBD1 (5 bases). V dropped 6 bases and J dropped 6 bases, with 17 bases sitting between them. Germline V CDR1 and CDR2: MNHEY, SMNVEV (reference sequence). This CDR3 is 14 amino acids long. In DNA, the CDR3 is TGTGCCAGCAGCAAGATAGGGGACGCACATGGCTACACCTTC. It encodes CASSKIGDAHGYTF.

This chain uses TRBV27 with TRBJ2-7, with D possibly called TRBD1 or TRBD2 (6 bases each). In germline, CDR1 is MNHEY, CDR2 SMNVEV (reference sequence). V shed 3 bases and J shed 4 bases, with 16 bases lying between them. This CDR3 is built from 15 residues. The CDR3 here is CASSFEGGLPYEQYF. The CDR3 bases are TGTGCCAGCAGTTTCGAGGGGGGCCTCCCTTACGAGCAGTACTTC.

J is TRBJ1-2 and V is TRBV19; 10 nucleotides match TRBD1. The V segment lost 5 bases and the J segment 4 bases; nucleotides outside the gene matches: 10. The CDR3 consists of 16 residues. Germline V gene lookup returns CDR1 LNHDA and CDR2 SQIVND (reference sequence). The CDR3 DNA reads TGTGCCAGTAGTTCCCCGGGACAGGGGATTACCTATGGCTACACCTTC. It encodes CASSSPGQGITYGYTF.

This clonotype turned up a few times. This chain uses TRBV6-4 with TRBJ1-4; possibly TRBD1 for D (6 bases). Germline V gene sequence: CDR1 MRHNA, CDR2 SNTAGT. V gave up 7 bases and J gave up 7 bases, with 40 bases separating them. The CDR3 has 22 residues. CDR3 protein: CASTRLRDGTWDSRGVSEKLFF. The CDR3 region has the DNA TGTGCCAGCACCCGATTAAGAGACGGGACATGGGATTCGCGAGGGGTTTCTGAAAAACTGTTTTTT.

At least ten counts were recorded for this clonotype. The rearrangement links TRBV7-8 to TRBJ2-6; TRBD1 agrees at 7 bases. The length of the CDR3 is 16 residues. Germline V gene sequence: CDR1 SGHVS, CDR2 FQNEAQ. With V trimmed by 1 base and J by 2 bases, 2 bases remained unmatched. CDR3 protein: CASSLDDRAGANVLTF. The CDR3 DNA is TGTGCCAGCAGCTTAGACGACAGGGCTGGGGCCAACGTCCTGACTTTC. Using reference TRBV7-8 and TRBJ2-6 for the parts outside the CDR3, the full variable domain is GAGVSQSPRYKVAKRGQDVALRCDPISGHVSLFWYQQALGQGPEFLTYFQNEAQLDKSGLPSDRFFAERPEGSVSTLKIQRTQQEDSAVYLCASSLDDRAGANVLTFGAGSRLTVL.

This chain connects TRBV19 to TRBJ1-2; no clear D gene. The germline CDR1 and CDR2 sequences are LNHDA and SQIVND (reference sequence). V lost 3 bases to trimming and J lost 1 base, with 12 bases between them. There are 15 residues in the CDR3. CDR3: CASSMRQSNNYGYTF. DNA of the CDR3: TGTGCCAGTAGTATGCGCCAGTCAAATAACTATGGCTACACCTTC.

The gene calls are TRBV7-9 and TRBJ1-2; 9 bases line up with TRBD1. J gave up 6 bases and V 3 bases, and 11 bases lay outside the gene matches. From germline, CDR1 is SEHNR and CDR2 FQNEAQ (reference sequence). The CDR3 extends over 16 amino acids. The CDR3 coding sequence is TGTGCCAGCAGCTTGGGATTGGGACAGGGTATCCATGGCTACACCTTC. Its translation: CASSLGLGQGIHGYTF.

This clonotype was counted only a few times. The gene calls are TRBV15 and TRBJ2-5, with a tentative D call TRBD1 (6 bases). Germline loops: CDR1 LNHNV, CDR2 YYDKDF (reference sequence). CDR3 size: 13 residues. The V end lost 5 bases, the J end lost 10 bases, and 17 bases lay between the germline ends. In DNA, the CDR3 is TGTGCCACCAGCGGAAGTGGGGGCCGCCACCAGTACTTC. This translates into CATSGSGGRHQYF.

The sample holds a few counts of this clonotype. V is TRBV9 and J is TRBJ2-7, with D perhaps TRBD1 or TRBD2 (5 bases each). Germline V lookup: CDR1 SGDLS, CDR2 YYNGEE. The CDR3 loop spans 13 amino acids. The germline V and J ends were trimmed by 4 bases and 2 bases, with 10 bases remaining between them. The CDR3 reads CASSRDGTYEQYF. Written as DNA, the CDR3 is TGTGCCAGCAGCCGGGACGGAACCTACGAGCAGTACTTC.

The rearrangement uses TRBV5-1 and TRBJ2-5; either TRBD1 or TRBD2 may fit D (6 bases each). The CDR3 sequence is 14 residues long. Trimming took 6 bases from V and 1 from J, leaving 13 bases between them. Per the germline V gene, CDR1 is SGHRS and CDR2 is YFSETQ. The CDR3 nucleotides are TGCGCCAGCATGGTAGGGGGGCTCCAAGAGACCCAGTACTTC. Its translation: CASMVGGLQETQYF. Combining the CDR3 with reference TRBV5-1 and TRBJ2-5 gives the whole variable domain KAGVTQTPRYLIKTRGQQVTLSCSPISGHRSVSWYQQTPGQGLQFLFEYFSETQRNKGNFPGRFSGRQFSNSRSEMNVSTLELGDSALYLCASMVGGLQETQYFGPGTRLLVL.